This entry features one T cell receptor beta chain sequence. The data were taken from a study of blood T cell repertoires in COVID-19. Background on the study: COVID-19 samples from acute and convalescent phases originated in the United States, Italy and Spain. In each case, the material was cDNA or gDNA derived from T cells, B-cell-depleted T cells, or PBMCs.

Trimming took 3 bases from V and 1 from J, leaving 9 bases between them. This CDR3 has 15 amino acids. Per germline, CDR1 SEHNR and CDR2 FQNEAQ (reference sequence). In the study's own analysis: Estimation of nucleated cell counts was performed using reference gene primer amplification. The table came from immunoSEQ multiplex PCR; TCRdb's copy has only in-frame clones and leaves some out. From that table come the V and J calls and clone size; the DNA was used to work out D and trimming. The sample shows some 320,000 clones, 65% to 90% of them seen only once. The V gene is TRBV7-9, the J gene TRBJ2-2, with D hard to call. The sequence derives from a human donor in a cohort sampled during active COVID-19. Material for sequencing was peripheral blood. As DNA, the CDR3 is TGTGCCAGCAGCTTTACAGTAGTGAACACCGGGGAGCTGTTTTTT. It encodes CASSFTVVNTGELFF.